This paragraph reports one T cell receptor (beta chain). The data are from a study of blood T cell repertoires in COVID-19. Looking at the study overall: Some COVID-19 samples were acute and others convalescent; all came from the United States, Italy and Spain. PBMCs, B-cell-depleted T cells, or T cells provided the cDNA or gDNA that made up the material.

The authors' processing: Estimated nucleated cell counts came from reference gene primer amplification. Sequenced by immunoSEQ multiplex PCR; TCRdb stores in-frame clones only, minus some. V and J calls and clone size come straight from that table; D and trimming were deduced from the DNA. The sample shows about 190,000 clones, 75% to 95% of them seen only once. The CDR3 is 18 amino acids. Trimming at V came to 4 bases and at J to 0 bases, leaving 13 bases not matched to a gene. The germline V gene has CDR1 SQVTM and CDR2 ANQGSEA. This clonotype was obtained from a man in his fifties with acute or convalescent COVID-19. The chain joins TRBV29-1 to TRBJ2-4; 9 nucleotides align to TRBD2. Sequences were obtained from peripheral blood. CDR3 nucleotide sequence: TGCAGCGTTGCTCCCACCCAAAGGACTAGCGTAGCCAAAAACATTCAGTACTTC. Amino acids: CSVAPTQRTSVAKNIQYF.